This paragraph covers one T cell receptor (beta chain) sequence. Alongside a J-beta primer mix, a sample-barcoded 5' primer served in a second PCR lasting roughly 6 to 11 cycles. Each CDR3 protein is one row after TCRdb ran MiXCR on the 5' RACE reads. The table includes about 2 million distinct CDR3 sequences, approximately 50% detected once. The germline V gene has CDR1 MNHNY and CDR2 SVGAGI (reference sequence). V was clipped by 11 bases and J by 0 bases, with 23 bases between them. The CDR3 runs to 16 residues. This entry is derived from a study of blood T cells in healthy people across ages. The TCR comes from a woman aged 40 to 50 in good health. Material: blood. This chain joins TRBV6-6 and TRBJ2-7; D may be TRBD1 (5 bases). The CDR3 coding sequence is TGTGCCTGCGCCATAGCAGGGCAGCTCAGCTCCTACGAGCAGTACTTC. Its translation: CACAIAGQLSSYEQYF.